This TCR beta chain emerged from a study of T-cell reconstitution after alpha-beta-depleted transplantation in children. Overall study findings and caveats: Several hundred expanded graft clones reportedly supplied alpha-beta T cells about two months after transplant. At one year after transplant, newly produced T cells mostly accounted for T-cell counts and diversity.

Preparing the TCRbeta library involved the use of unique molecular identifiers. Using its own MiXCR run on the PCR reads, TCRdb lists one record per CDR3 protein. The table lists almost 600,000 distinct CDR3 sequences, 27% of them singletons. The table lists this clonotype with a few counts. Its antigen is currently unknown. Germline V gives CDR1 MNHNS, CDR2 SASEGT. This CDR3 has 13 residues. V was pared by 1 base and J by 6 bases, with 7 bases between. The chain uses TRBV6-1 and TRBJ2-1; no firm D call. The sample consisted of PBMCs, taken before TCRalphabeta/CD19-depleted stem cell transplant. This clonotype originated in a boy under two years old with Wiskott-Aldrich syndrome, due to receive a stem cell transplant. The CDR3 DNA reads as TGTGCCAGCAGTGAAGGACTCCTCAATGAGCAGTTCTTC. Translation: CASSEGLLNEQFF.